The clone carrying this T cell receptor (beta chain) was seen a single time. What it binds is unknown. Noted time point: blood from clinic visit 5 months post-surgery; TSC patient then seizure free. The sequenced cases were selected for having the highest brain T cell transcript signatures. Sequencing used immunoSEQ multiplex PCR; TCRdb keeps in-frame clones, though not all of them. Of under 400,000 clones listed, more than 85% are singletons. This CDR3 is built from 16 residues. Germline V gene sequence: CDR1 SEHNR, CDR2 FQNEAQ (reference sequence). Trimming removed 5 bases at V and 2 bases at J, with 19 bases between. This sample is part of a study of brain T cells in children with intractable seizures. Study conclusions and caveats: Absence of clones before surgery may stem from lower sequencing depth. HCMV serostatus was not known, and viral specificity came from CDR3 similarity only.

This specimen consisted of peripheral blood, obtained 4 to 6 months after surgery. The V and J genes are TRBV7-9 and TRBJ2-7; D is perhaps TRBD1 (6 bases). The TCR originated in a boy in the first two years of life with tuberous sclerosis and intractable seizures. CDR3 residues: CASSPMAVGATYEQYF. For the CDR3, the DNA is TGTGCCAGCAGCCCAATGGCTGTGGGGGCCACCTACGAGCAGTACTTC. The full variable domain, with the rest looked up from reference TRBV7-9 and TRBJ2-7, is DTGVSQNPRHKITKRGQNVTFRCDPISEHNRLYWYRQTLGQGPEFLTYFQNEAQLEKSRLLSDRFSAERPKGSFSTLEIQRTEQGDSAMYLCASSPMAVGATYEQYFGPGTRLTVT.